The next 5 T cell receptor beta chains were all read from a single sample in a study of beta chain features in type 1 diabetes (dated by TCRdb to 2017 to 2018). The library was built by means of the immunoSEQ multiplex PCR assay. The entire amount of isolated RNA was reverse transcribed using the High Capacity cDNA Reverse Transcription Kit, so the sequenced TCRB transcripts were expressed ones. TCRdb mirrors the immuneACCESS table, restricted to in-frame sequences. Some clones are absent from its copies; in checked studies, under half trace to an unresolved V gene, and the reason for the others is unknown. Present in this sample are roughly 610,000 clones, around 16% of which were seen just once. The ten largest clones represent approximately 0.087% of the sample. The sample comprised naive CD4+ T cells from blood. The sample's cell subset or site, from its label and the paper: true naive CD4+ T cells. The receptors here all came from a young man in good health.

The chain couples TRBV5-4 to TRBJ2-7; TRBD1 matches at 7 bases. Trimming removed 4 bases from V and 3 bases from J; junction bases left unmatched: 7. Germline V gene sequence: CDR1 SGHNT, CDR2 YYREEE (reference sequence). This CDR3 contains 14 residues. For the CDR3, the DNA is TGTGCCAGCAGCCAACCGGGACAGAACTACGAGCAGTACTTC. Protein sequence: CASSQPGQNYEQYF.

A few counts support this clone. The chain links TRBV30 to TRBJ1-5; tentative D call: TRBD1 (6 bases). Per the germline V gene, CDR1 is GTSNPN and CDR2 is SVGIG (reference sequence). Deletions cut 1 base from V and 1 base from J, with 14 bases between. The CDR3 extends over 16 amino acids. This CDR3 is CAWSARTVQSNQPQHF. DNA for the CDR3: TGTGCCTGGAGTGCCAGGACAGTTCAGAGCAATCAGCCCCAGCATTTT. Full variable domain (outside the CDR3, taken from reference TRBV30 and TRBJ1-5): SQTIHQWPATLVQPVGSPLSLECTVEGTSNPNLYWYRQAAGRGLQLLFYSVGIGQISSEVPQNLSASRPQDRQFILSSKKLLLSDSGFYLCAWSARTVQSNQPQHFGDGTRLSIL.

This clone has just a few counts. The chain is built from TRBV7-8 and TRBJ1-5, with TRBD1 matching over 7 bases. This CDR3 is 16 amino acids long. Germline V CDR1 and CDR2: SGHVS, FQNEAQ. Losses at the gene ends were 1 base for V and 6 bases for J; bases not matched to a gene: 9. For the CDR3, the DNA is TGTGCCAGCAGCTTAGAACTGGGACAGCCGTTTCAGCCCCAGCATTTT. This sequence encodes CASSLELGQPFQPQHF.

CDR3 in amino acids: CASSRPVTSGNTIYF. The DNA for the CDR3 is TGTGCCAGCTCACGACCAGTAACCTCTGGAAACACCATATATTTT. The rearrangement uses TRBV18 and TRBJ1-3; D is ambiguous. The CDR3 loop spans 15 amino acids. The germline gives CDR1 KGHSH, CDR2 LQKENI. The V gene lost 4 bases and the J gene lost 0 bases, with 10 bases spanning the gap.

V usage is TRBV7-9 and J usage is TRBJ2-3; tentatively, D is TRBD1 or TRBD2 (5 bases each). The CDR3 spans 17 residues. The ends were cut back, 2 bases at V and 6 bases at J, with 21 bases in the middle. CDR1 SEHNR and CDR2 FQNEAQ come from the germline V gene (reference sequence). The CDR3 DNA sequence: TGTGCCAGCAGCTTACATCCGGGACGAAACAGGCTCGATACGCAGTATTTT. It codes for CASSLHPGRNRLDTQYF.